What follows are 27 T cell receptor beta chains derived from one specimen sequenced in a study of shared clonotypes between healthy human individuals. Profiling relied on immunoSEQ multiplex PCR, and the TCRdb table lists in-frame clones only, not all of them. The data hold about 1.1 million clones, with approximately 80% observed a single time. The sample comprised memory CD4+ T cells from PBMCs. The subset was: CD45RA-negative fraction. Every receptor here comes from a man between 18 and 29 years old in good health. Some clones in this sample may be carry-over from other donors' samples.

This clone was observed a handful of times. The chain recombines TRBV5-4 with TRBJ1-2; TRBD1 matches at 10 bases. The CDR3 contains 17 residues. Germline CDR1 and CDR2: SGHNT and YYREEE (reference sequence). The ends lost 0 bases at V and 6 bases at J; junction bases unmatched: 11. The CDR3 DNA reads TGTGCCAGCAGCTTGGACACCCGGGACAGGGGATGGAATGGCTACACCTTC. Its protein product is CASSLDTRDRGWNGYTF. Complete variable domain (other parts from reference TRBV5-4 and TRBJ1-2): ETGVTQSPTHLIKTRGQQVTLRCSSQSGHNTVSWYQQALGQGPQFIFQYYREEENGRGNFPPRFSGLQFPNYSSELNVNALELDDSALYLCASSLDTRDRGWNGYTFGSGTRLTVV.

The chain recombines TRBV7-9 with TRBJ2-3, with 14 bases fitting TRBD2. There are 18 residues in the CDR3. V was pared by 5 bases and J by 3 bases, with 10 bases of the junction left unmatched. Germline CDR1 and CDR2: SEHNR and FQNEAQ (reference sequence). This chain's CDR3 is CASSPSSGTSGRTDTQYF. As DNA, the CDR3 is TGTGCCAGCAGCCCTTCCTCCGGGACTAGCGGGAGAACAGATACGCAGTATTTT. Full variable domain (missing parts from reference TRBV7-9 and TRBJ2-3): DTGVSQNPRHKITKRGQNVTFRCDPISEHNRLYWYRQTLGQGPEFLTYFQNEAQLEKSRLLSDRFSAERPKGSFSTLEIQRTEQGDSAMYLCASSPSSGTSGRTDTQYFGPGTRLTVL.

The gene calls are TRBV28 and TRBJ2-1; TRBD1 is a possible D gene (5 bases). V lost 2 bases and J lost 3, with 23 bases in between. Germline lookup yields CDR1 MDHEN and CDR2 SYDVKM. The CDR3 runs 19 residues. CDR3 in amino acids: CASSLMIWKGPSVYNEQFF. As DNA, the CDR3 is TGTGCCAGCAGTTTAATGATTTGGAAGGGGCCGAGCGTCTACAATGAGCAGTTCTTC. The full variable domain, with the rest looked up from reference TRBV28 and TRBJ2-1, is DVKVTQSSRYLVKRTGEKVFLECVQDMDHENMFWYRQDPGLGLRLIYFSYDVKMKEKGDIPEGYSVSREKKERFSLILESASTNQTSMYLCASSLMIWKGPSVYNEQFFGPGTRLTVL.

V is TRBV28 and J is TRBJ1-4, with a possible D match to TRBD1 (5 bases). This CDR3 contains 14 residues. CDR1 and CDR2 from the germline V gene are MDHEN and SYDVKM. With 3 bases removed from V and 3 bases from J, the gap between germline ends came to 8 bases. The DNA for the CDR3 is TGTGCCAGCAGTTTCGTAGGGGCTAATGAAAAACTGTTTTTT. Protein: CASSFVGANEKLFF.

V is TRBV30 and J is TRBJ1-3; no firm D call. The CDR3 covers 15 residues. V was cut by 0 bases and J by 0 bases, with 9 bases left in between. Germline values: CDR1 GTSNPN, CDR2 SVGIG (reference sequence). The CDR3 sequence: CAWSVRGYSGNTIYF. The CDR3 bases are TGTGCCTGGAGTGTACGAGGGTACTCTGGAAACACCATATATTTT.

The chain uses TRBV5-1 and TRBJ2-7; 7 bases align to TRBD2. From germline, CDR1 is SGHRS and CDR2 YFSETQ. CDR3 length: 15 residues. V lost 4 bases, J lost 0 bases, and 7 bases stayed unmatched. CDR3 DNA: TGCGCCAGCAGCGGGTTCGGGGGGAGCTCCTACGAGCAGTACTTC. Translating gives CASSGFGGSSYEQYF.

The chain is built from TRBV6-1 and TRBJ2-4; 11 nucleotides align to TRBD2. J lost 0 bases, V lost 2 bases, and 9 bases had no gene match. The CDR3 is 19 amino acids. Germline CDR1 MNHNS, CDR2 SASEGT. The CDR3 nucleotides read TGTGCCAGCAGTGAATTCCTAGCGGGAGGAATCCTAGCCAAAAACATTCAGTACTTC. Its protein product is CASSEFLAGGILAKNIQYF.

The chain recombines TRBV2 with TRBJ1-5; possible D gene TRBD1, 5 bases. The CDR3 consists of 14 residues. The germline V gene has CDR1 SNHLY and CDR2 FYNNEI. Trimming removed 6 bases from V and 6 bases from J, with 15 bases in between. CDR3 protein: CASRGDEGFQPQHF. The CDR3 DNA sequence: TGTGCCAGCAGGGGGGACGAGGGTTTTCAGCCCCAGCATTTT.

V is TRBV7-3 and J is TRBJ1-1; a weak D match, TRBD1 (6 bases). V was shortened by 3 bases and J by 4 bases, with 9 bases between the two germline ends. This CDR3 is 13 amino acids long. Germline V CDR1 and CDR2: SGHTA, FQGTGA. The CDR3 bases are TGTGCCAGCAGCTTTGGACAGACCACTGAAGCTTTCTTT. Translating gives CASSFGQTTEAFF.

This chain uses TRBV5-1 with TRBJ2-3, with 7 bases fitting TRBD1. Germline V gene lookup returns CDR1 SGHRS and CDR2 YFSETQ. CDR3 length: 19 residues. The ends lost 2 bases at V and 0 bases at J; junction bases unmatched: 15. The CDR3 is CASSLPRSADRASTDTQYF. CDR3 nucleotide sequence: TGCGCCAGCAGCTTACCCCGGTCCGCCGACAGGGCGAGCACAGATACGCAGTATTTT.

V and J are TRBV28 and TRBJ1-2; a weak D match, TRBD1 (5 bases). Germline V gives CDR1 MDHEN, CDR2 SYDVKM. Trimming took off 5 bases at V and 1 base at J, with 14 bases between the two ends. CDR3 size: 15 residues. CDR3 protein: CASSPRGGYNYGYTF. In DNA form, the CDR3 reads TGTGCCAGCAGTCCCCGGGGGGGGTATAACTATGGCTACACCTTC.

In regard to this clone: Other nucleotide sequences from this sample produce the same CDR3. This chain connects TRBV5-4 to TRBJ2-7; 12 bases match TRBD2. The CDR3 has 15 residues. From germline, CDR1 is SGHNT and CDR2 YYREEE (reference sequence). V lost 3 bases to trimming and J lost 6 bases; unmatched junction nucleotides: 7. The CDR3 protein is CASSSGTSGRSEQYF. CDR3 nucleotides: TGTGCCAGCAGCTCGGGAACTAGCGGGAGGAGCGAGCAGTACTTC.

V usage is TRBV5-1 and J usage is TRBJ2-1, with TRBD2 identical over 9 bases. Losses at the gene ends were 4 bases for V and 12 bases for J; bases not matched to a gene: 11. Per the germline V gene, CDR1 is SGHRS and CDR2 is YFSETQ. This CDR3 is built from 14 residues. DNA for the CDR3: TGCGCCAGCAGCGGACCGGGACTAGCTTCTGGGCAGTTCTTC. This sequence encodes CASSGPGLASGQFF.

The chain is built from TRBV10-3 and TRBJ1-2, with D tentatively TRBD1 (6 bases). The CDR3 has 18 amino acids. The germline V gene encodes CDR1 ENHRY and CDR2 SYGVKD. V lost 2 bases and J lost 2, with 21 bases in between. The DNA of the CDR3 is TGTGCCATCAGTGAGGCTCAGGGGCGGCTACCACCAAACTATGGCTACACCTTC. Encoded protein: CAISEAQGRLPPNYGYTF.

The chain carries TRBV2 and TRBJ2-5; D may be TRBD1 (6 bases). CDR1 and CDR2 from the germline V gene are SNHLY and FYNNEI. V was pared by 8 bases and J by 1 base, with 14 bases between. The CDR3 length is 14 residues. The CDR3 DNA sequence: TGTGCCAGCGTTACAACAGGGTCCCAAGAGACCCAGTACTTC. This translates into CASVTTGSQETQYF.

The chain recombines TRBV19 with TRBJ1-5, with TRBD1 matching 7 bases. The V gene end was trimmed by 4 bases and the J gene end by 1 base; junction bases not matched to a gene: 10. CDR1 LNHDA and CDR2 SQIVND come from the germline V gene (reference sequence). There are 17 residues in the CDR3. CDR3 protein: CASSSITQGVSNQPQHF. The CDR3 nucleotides read TGTGCCAGTAGTAGTATAACTCAGGGGGTGAGCAATCAGCCCCAGCATTTT.

The chain uses TRBV6-1 and TRBJ2-1; D is perhaps TRBD1 (5 bases). The CDR3 contains 15 residues. Between the trimmed V and J ends, which lost 10 bases and 3 bases, there was a span of 19 bases. Looked up from germline, CDR1 is MNHNS and CDR2 is SASEGT. Here the CDR3 DNA reads TGTGCCACGACAGTAGGGCTAGAGAACTACAATGAGCAGTTCTTC. This encodes CATTVGLENYNEQFF.

The sample holds a few counts of this clone. J is TRBJ2-3 and V is TRBV6-1; D may be TRBD1 (5 bases). V lost 4 bases and J lost 3, with 11 bases in between. This CDR3 spans 14 amino acids. CDR1 and CDR2 from the germline V gene are MNHNS and SASEGT. Here the CDR3 DNA reads TGTGCCAGCAGTGGGTGGGGCGGTACAGATACGCAGTATTTT. Residues: CASSGWGGTDTQYF.

The CDR3 DNA follows: TGTGCAGCGCCCGAGACTAGCGGAGGCTTAGCCAAAAACATTCAGTACTTC. Its translation: CAAPETSGGLAKNIQYF. The chain carries TRBV27 and TRBJ2-4, with 9 bases lining up with TRBD2. Per germline, CDR1 MNHEY and CDR2 SMNVEV (reference sequence). The CDR3 is 17 residues long.

This clone was observed a handful of times. The genes are TRBV27 and TRBJ1-3; D not resolved. Germline lookup yields CDR1 MNHEY and CDR2 SMNVEV (reference sequence). Trimming pared 6 bases from V and 0 bases from J, leaving 6 bases between. There are 13 residues in the CDR3. CDR3 loop: CASRQSSGNTIYF. The DNA for the CDR3 is TGTGCCAGCAGACAGAGCTCTGGAAACACCATATATTTT.

This clone turned up a few times. Here the CDR3 DNA reads TGTGCCTGGAGTACCACCCGTCGTCAGCCCCAGCATTTT. It specifies CAWSTTRRQPQHF. V gene TRBV30 combines with J gene TRBJ1-5; unclear D gene. The CDR3 loop spans 13 amino acids. V was pared by 2 bases and J by 6 bases, with 11 bases between. CDR1 and CDR2 (germline): GTSNPN, SVGIG (reference sequence).

The chain links TRBV28 to TRBJ1-2, with D unclear. The CDR3 consists of 13 residues. Germline CDR1 is MDHEN and CDR2 is SYDVKM. Trimming removed 6 bases at V and 6 bases at J, with 14 bases between. The CDR3 spells CASRRTSTNGYTF. The CDR3 DNA reads as TGTGCCAGCAGGCGGACCAGCACAAATGGCTACACCTTC.

In regard to this clone: Distinct nucleotide sequences in the sample also encode this CDR3. DNA of the CDR3: TGTGCCAGCAGCTTAGGGGGACAGCAAGAGACCCAGTACTTC. This sequence encodes CASSLGGQQETQYF. The V call is TRBV11-2, the J call TRBJ2-5; 7 bases line up with TRBD1. V lost 1 base and J lost 2; bases outside the gene matches: 1. Germline CDR1 reads SGHAT; CDR2 reads FQNNGV. CDR3 length: 14 amino acids.

The chain joins TRBV11-3 to TRBJ2-1, with 10 bases that match TRBD2. Trimming took 5 bases from V and 0 from J; bases not matched to a gene: 4. Germline CDR1 reads SGHNT; CDR2 reads YENEEA. The CDR3 is made up of 16 amino acids. DNA for the CDR3: TGTGCCAGCAGCGATCCTAGCGGGAGCTCCTACAATGAGCAGTTCTTC. Encoded protein: CASSDPSGSSYNEQFF.

A remark on this clone: A junction boundary mismatches the germline segment, possibly from a read error. The chain uses TRBV4-1 and TRBJ2-7; TRBD2 agrees at 13 bases. The CDR3 loop spans 16 amino acids. The V gene's germline CDR1 is MGHRA and CDR2 YSYEKL. DNA of the CDR3: TGCGCCAGCAGCCAAGACCCACTAGCGGGAGGGCCGCGGTCTCACTTC. It specifies CASSQDPLAGGPRSHF.

The rearrangement joins TRBV18 to TRBJ2-6; maybe TRBD2 (6 bases). This CDR3 spans 16 amino acids. Germline assignment: CDR1 KGHSH and CDR2 LQKENI. V lost 5 bases and J lost 0, with 11 bases in between. The CDR3 coding sequence is TGTGCCAGCTCATCAGGGACTGCCTCTGGGGCCAACGTCCTGACTTTC. Translating gives CASSSGTASGANVLTF.

The chain recombines TRBV7-3 with TRBJ1-1; 11 bases line up with TRBD1. The CDR3 is made up of 16 amino acids. V lost 5 bases, J lost 4 bases, and 9 bases stayed unmatched. From germline, CDR1 is SGHTA and CDR2 FQGTGA. DNA for the CDR3: TGTGCCAGCAGCCAGACGGGGACAGGGGGAGGCACTGAAGCTTTCTTT. Translated: CASSQTGTGGGTEAFF.